These T cell receptor beta chains were read from a single sample in a study of blood T cell repertoires in COVID-19. Libraries were prepared by immunoSEQ multiplex PCR; TCRdb keeps only in-frame clonotypes and omits some of them. The table has approximately 200,000 clones, around 90% seen once. Material for sequencing was peripheral blood. These receptors all come from a man between 65 and 85 years old with acute or convalescent COVID-19. The CDR3 runs from the conserved cysteine through the conserved F or W. A D gene is named only where the DNA matches it firmly. Some rows have no size entry. The others give once, few or many, or a class for an expanded clone.

clone_size	d_call	j_call	v_call	cdr3_aa	cdr3_nt
-	TRBD1	TRBJ2-3	TRBV27	CASKRGGQGISDTQYF	TGTGCCAGCAAACGCGGGGGACAGGGGATCTCAGATACGCAGTATTTT
-	TRBD2	TRBJ2-7	TRBV3-1/TRBV3-2	CASSRVPSGLDEQYF	TGTGCCAGCAGCCGTGTTCCTAGCGGGTTGGACGAGCAGTACTTC
-	TRBD1	TRBJ2-2	TRBV5-1	CASGMGQGFGSGGELFF	TGCGCCAGCGGAATGGGACAGGGCTTTGGGAGCGGCGGGGAGCTGTTTTTT
-	-	TRBJ1-2	TRBV2	CASRTRAISKNGYTF	TGTGCCAGCAGGACCAGGGCAATTAGCAAAAATGGCTACACCTTC
once	-	TRBJ2-1	TRBV19	CASSIVASSYNEQFF	TGTGCCAGTAGTATAGTGGCTAGCTCCTACAATGAGCAGTTCTTC
-	-	TRBJ2-3	TRBV6-5	CASSYSITTGEDTQYF	TGTGCCAGCAGTTATTCGATCACGACCGGGGAAGATACGCAGTATTTT
-	TRBD2	TRBJ2-1	TRBV7-2	CASSSQGGREYEQFF	TGTGCCAGCAGCTCCCAGGGCGGGAGGGAATATGAGCAGTTCTTC
-	TRBD2	TRBJ2-1	TRBV14	CASSQGFLAGDWTYNEQFF	TGTGCCAGCAGCCAAGGATTTCTAGCGGGGGACTGGACCTACAATGAGCAGTTCTTC
-	TRBD1	TRBJ2-7	TRBV2	CASSRQGPSYEQYF	TGTGCCAGCAGTAGACAGGGGCCTTCCTACGAGCAGTACTTC
-	-	TRBJ1-1	TRBV6-5	CASSSLRTMNTEAFF	TGTGCCAGCAGTTCATTACGTACTATGAACACTGAAGCTTTCTTT
-	TRBD1	TRBJ2-3	TRBV28	CASSPRSQGARADTQYF	TGTGCCAGCAGTCCCCGGAGCCAGGGGGCGCGCGCAGATACGCAGTATTTT
-	TRBD1	TRBJ1-2	TRBV6-6	CASRDPGQGYGYTF	TGTGCCAGCAGGGATCCGGGACAGGGGTATGGCTACACCTTC
-	TRBD1	TRBJ1-1	TRBV10-3	CAIKGQGAEAFF	TGTGCCATCAAAGGACAGGGCGCTGAAGCTTTCTTT
-	TRBD2	TRBJ2-5	TRBV9	CASSVGQAGETQYF	TGTGCCAGCAGCGTAGGTCAAGCGGGGGAGACCCAGTACTTC
-	-	TRBJ2-7	TRBV11-2	CASSQDSTYEQYF	TGTGCCAGCAGCCAGGACTCGACCTACGAGCAGTACTTC
few	-	TRBJ1-1	TRBV10-3	CAISESDGKNTEAFF	TGTGCCATCAGTGAGTCGGACGGGAAGAACACTGAAGCTTTCTTT
-	-	TRBJ1-2	TRBV30	CAWSRGNYGYTF	TGTGCCTGGAGTAGAGGGAACTATGGCTACACCTTC
-	-	TRBJ1-6	TRBV6-5	CASSTAGLSPLHF	TGTGCCAGCAGCACGGCTGGGCTTTCACCCCTCCACTTT
-	TRBD2	TRBJ2-1	TRBV3-1/TRBV3-2	CASSQVGGIKFF	TGTGCCAGCAGCCAAGTGGGGGGGATTAAGTTCTTC
-	-	TRBJ2-3	TRBV24-1	CATSESDTQYF	TGTGCCACCAGTGAATCGGATACGCAGTATTTT
-	TRBD2	TRBJ2-1	TRBV6-1	CASSEQTGGQFF	TGTGCCAGCAGTGAGCAAACGGGGGGGCAGTTCTTC
-	TRBD1	TRBJ2-5	TRBV10-3	CAISGGQGLQETQYF	TGTGCCATCAGTGGAGGACAGGGTCTGCAAGAGACCCAGTACTTC
-	-	TRBJ2-5	TRBV2	CASSEEGGPGETQYF	TGTGCCAGCAGTGAAGAAGGCGGGCCGGGAGAGACCCAGTACTTC
-	TRBD1	TRBJ1-1	TRBV3-1/TRBV3-2	CASSLDRGRTEAFF	TGTGCCAGCAGCCTGGACAGGGGGCGGACTGAAGCTTTCTTT
-	-	TRBJ1-2	TRBV28	CASSLPRQDYGYTF	TGTGCCAGCAGTTTACCGAGACAGGACTATGGCTACACCTTC
-	-	TRBJ2-1	TRBV9	CASSRLERSYNEQFF	TGTGCCAGCAGCCGCCTAGAGAGGTCCTACAATGAGCAGTTCTTC
-	-	TRBJ1-6	TRBV18	CASSPPGSSYNSPLHF	TGTGCCAGCTCACCACCGGGCAGCTCCTATAATTCACCCCTCCACTTT
-	-	TRBJ2-1	TRBV5-6	CASSSNFRQVYNEQFF	TGTGCCAGCAGCTCAAATTTTAGACAGGTTTACAATGAGCAGTTCTTC
-	-	TRBJ1-4	TRBV4-3	CASSQRGFSNEKLFF	TGCGCCAGCAGCCAAAGGGGTTTCAGTAATGAAAAACTGTTTTTT
-	-	TRBJ1-1	TRBV5-5	CASSLVSGVTEAFF	TGTGCCAGCAGCTTGGTATCAGGGGTCACTGAAGCTTTCTTT
-	-	TRBJ1-1	TRBV9	CASSVERDTEAFF	TGTGCCAGCAGCGTAGAAAGAGACACTGAAGCTTTCTTT
-	TRBD2	TRBJ2-1	TRBV19	CASSPRGTSGGNEQFF	TGTGCCAGTAGTCCAAGGGGAACTAGCGGAGGAAATGAGCAGTTCTTC
-	-	TRBJ2-2	TRBV20-1	CSASASPTGELFF	TGCAGTGCTAGTGCTAGCCCTACCGGGGAGCTGTTTTTT
-	-	TRBJ1-5	TRBV19	CASSRQNNQPQHF	TGTGCCAGTAGTAGACAGAATAATCAGCCCCAGCATTTT
few	-	TRBJ1-5	TRBV6-5	CASRGSTGNGQPQHF	TGTGCCAGCAGGGGATCAACAGGGAACGGTCAGCCCCAGCATTTT
few	-	TRBJ1-6	TRBV7-2	CASSPPLWAGWLSPLHF	TGTGCCAGCAGCCCCCCCTTGTGGGCAGGGTGGCTTTCACCCCTCCACTTT
-	-	TRBJ2-1	TRBV7-3	CASSFTGSGEQFF	TGTGCCAGCAGCTTTACCGGGAGCGGGGAGCAGTTCTTC
-	TRBD2	TRBJ2-1	TRBV4-2	CASSQVLGLAGNEQFF	TGTGCCAGCAGCCAAGTTTTAGGACTAGCGGGGAATGAGCAGTTCTTC
-	-	TRBJ2-6	TRBV10-3	CAISDYSGANVLTF	TGTGCCATCAGTGACTACTCTGGGGCCAACGTCCTGACTTTC
-	-	TRBJ1-4	TRBV4-2	CASSQGQYNEKLFF	TGTGCCAGCAGCCAAGGGCAGTATAATGAAAAACTGTTTTTT
-	TRBD2	TRBJ2-7	TRBV27	CASSLASGYSYEQYF	TGTGCCAGCAGTTTGGCTAGCGGGTACTCCTACGAGCAGTACTTC
-	-	TRBJ2-6	TRBV5-6	CASNLGAGANVLTF	TGTGCCAGCAACCTCGGGGCTGGGGCCAACGTCCTGACTTTC
-	-	TRBJ1-3	TRBV9	CASSVAGNSGNTIYF	TGTGCCAGCAGCGTAGCGGGGAACTCTGGAAACACCATATATTTT
-	-	TRBJ2-7	TRBV2	CASSMDRIYEQYF	TGTGCCAGCAGTATGGACAGAATCTACGAGCAGTACTTC
once	-	TRBJ2-7	TRBV7-6	CASSVQVRGEQYF	TGTGCCAGCAGCGTTCAGGTTCGGGGCGAGCAGTACTTC
-	-	TRBJ2-3	TRBV7-6	CASSLRLGGGTDTQYF	TGTGCCAGCAGCTTGCGACTAGGCGGGGGCACAGATACGCAGTATTTT
-	TRBD2	TRBJ2-7	TRBV5-4	CASSLAGEVYEQYF	TGTGCCAGCAGCTTAGCGGGAGAGGTTTACGAGCAGTACTTC
-	-	TRBJ2-1	TRBV12-3/TRBV12-4	CASRRDSIGEQFF	TGTGCCAGCAGGCGGGACTCGATAGGTGAGCAGTTCTTC
-	-	TRBJ2-1	TRBV6-5	CASSVDSGNYNEQFF	TGTGCCAGCAGCGTCGATAGCGGAAATTACAATGAGCAGTTCTTC
-	-	TRBJ1-2	TRBV2	CASSVGRVNTF	TGTGCCAGCAGTGTAGGCCGGGTGAACACCTTC
-	-	TRBJ1-6	TRBV10-3	CAISSNPKNSPLHF	TGTGCCATCAGTTCTAATCCCAAGAATTCACCCCTCCACTTT
once	TRBD1	TRBJ1-2	TRBV25-1	CASSPPGTGGGGYTF	TGTGCCAGCAGTCCCCCCGGGACAGGGGGCGGTGGCTACACCTTC
-	-	TRBJ2-1	TRBV27	CASSLAGSVYNEQFF	TGTGCCAGCAGTTTAGCAGGCTCGGTATACAATGAGCAGTTCTTC
-	TRBD2	TRBJ2-7	TRBV18	CASSQGIREGRYEQYF	TGTGCCAGCTCACAGGGGATCCGGGAGGGCCGGTACGAGCAGTACTTC
-	-	TRBJ2-7	TRBV11-2	CASSFDDTSSYEQYF	TGTGCCAGCAGCTTTGACGACACATCATCCTACGAGCAGTACTTC